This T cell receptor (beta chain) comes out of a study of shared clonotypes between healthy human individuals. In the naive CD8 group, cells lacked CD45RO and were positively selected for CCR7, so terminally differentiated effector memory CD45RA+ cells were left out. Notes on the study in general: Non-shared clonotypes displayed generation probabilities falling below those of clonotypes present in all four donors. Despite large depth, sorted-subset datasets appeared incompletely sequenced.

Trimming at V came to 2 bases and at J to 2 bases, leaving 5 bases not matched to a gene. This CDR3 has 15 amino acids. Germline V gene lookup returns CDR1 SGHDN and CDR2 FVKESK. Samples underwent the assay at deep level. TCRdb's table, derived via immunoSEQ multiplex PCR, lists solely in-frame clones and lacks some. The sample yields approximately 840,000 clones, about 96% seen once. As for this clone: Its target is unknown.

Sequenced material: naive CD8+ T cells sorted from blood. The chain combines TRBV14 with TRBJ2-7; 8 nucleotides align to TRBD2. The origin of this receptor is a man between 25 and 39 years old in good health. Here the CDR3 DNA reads TGTGCCAGCAGCCAAACAGCGGGAGTCCCCTACGAGCAGTACTTC. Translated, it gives CASSQTAGVPYEQYF.